This TCR beta chain derives from a study of blood T cells in healthy people across ages. This clonotype was detected a few times. Its antigen is as yet unknown. A second PCR, run for about 6 to 12 cycles, used a sample-barcoded 5' primer plus a J-beta primer mix. All cDNA molecules were each tagged by a template-switch adaptor with 12 random nucleotides. TCRdb re-derived calls from the 5' RACE reads in MiXCR, one entry per CDR3 protein. The sample consists of some 1.8 million distinct CDR3 sequences, about two fifths of them appearing once. The V end was cut by 1 base, the J end by 4 bases, with 17 bases between. In germline, CDR1 is DFQATT, CDR2 SNEGSKA (reference sequence). The CDR3 is 16 residues long. Findings of the study overall: As naive T cell percentage varied, TCR beta diversity correlated strongly with it. Aged donors had fewer naive CD4+ cells and lower diversity than long-lived donors.

All donors came from Russia, were Caucasian and healthy, and spanned ages roughly 6 to 95. The specimen sequenced was blood. This TCR came from a human donor in good health. The chain joins TRBV20-1 to TRBJ2-1; D perhaps matches TRBD1 (5 bases). CDR3 coding DNA: TGCAGTGCTAGAGGCACACTTAGGGGCCCATACAATGAGCAGTTCTTC. Translated: CSARGTLRGPYNEQFF.